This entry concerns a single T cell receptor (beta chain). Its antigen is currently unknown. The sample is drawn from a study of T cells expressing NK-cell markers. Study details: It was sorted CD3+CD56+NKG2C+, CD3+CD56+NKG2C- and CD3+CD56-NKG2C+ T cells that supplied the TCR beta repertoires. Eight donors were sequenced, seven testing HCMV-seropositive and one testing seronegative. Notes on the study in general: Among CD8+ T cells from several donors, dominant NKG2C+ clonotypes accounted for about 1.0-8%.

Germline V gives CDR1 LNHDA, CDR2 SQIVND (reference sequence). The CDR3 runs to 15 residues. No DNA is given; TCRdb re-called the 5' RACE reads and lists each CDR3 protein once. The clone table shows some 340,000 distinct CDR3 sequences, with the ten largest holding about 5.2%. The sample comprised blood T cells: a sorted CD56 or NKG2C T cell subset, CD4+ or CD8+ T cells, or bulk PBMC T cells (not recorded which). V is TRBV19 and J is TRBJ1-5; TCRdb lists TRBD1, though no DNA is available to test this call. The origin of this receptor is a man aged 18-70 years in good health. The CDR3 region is CASRIRWGRGQPQHF. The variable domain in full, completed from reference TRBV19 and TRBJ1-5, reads DGGITQSPKYLFRKEGQNVTLSCEQNLNHDAMYWYRQDPGQGLRLIYYSQIVNDFQKGDIAEGYSVSREKKESFPLTVTSAQKNPTAFYLCASRIRWGRGQPQHFGDGTRLSIL.